One sample yielded the 10 T cell receptor beta chains listed below, sequenced in a study of Ad26.COV2.S vaccination and SARS-CoV-2 variants. Regarding treatment: approximately 18 received Ad26.COV2.S at low or high dose, single or two shots; five or six received placebo; per-sample allocation not given. Sampling happened 63 days after the first vaccine or placebo injection. Data came from immunoSEQ multiplex PCR; TCRdb stores just in-frame clones and leaves some out. The profile shows about 350,000 clones, about nine tenths of them singletons. Sequenced material: peripheral blood, taken in a trial of Ad26.COV2.S vaccine versus placebo. These receptors all stem from a person between 18 and 65 years old who received the Ad26.COV2.S COVID-19 vaccine or a placebo.

The chain joins TRBV25-1 to TRBJ1-4; 9 bases are a match to TRBD1. Trimming cost V 7 bases and J 5 bases; bases outside gene matches: 8. Germline V gene sequence: CDR1 MGHDK, CDR2 SYGVNS. This CDR3 has 15 residues. CDR3 loop: CASTGIGTGNEKLFF. The CDR3 DNA follows: TGTGCCAGCACCGGAATAGGGACAGGGAATGAAAAACTGTTTTTT.

This clone has just a few counts. The rearrangement uses TRBV30 and TRBJ2-7; maybe TRBD2 (5 bases). The CDR3 has 17 residues. Per the germline V gene, CDR1 is GTSNPN and CDR2 is SVGIG (reference sequence). V was shortened by 0 bases and J by 3 bases, with 21 bases between the two germline ends. The CDR3 region is CAWSVVGGSSSGYEQYF. The CDR3 region has the DNA TGTGCCTGGAGTGTCGTCGGTGGGAGTAGTTCGGGCTACGAGCAGTACTTC.

This clone has only one observation. This chain connects TRBV3-1 (or the pseudogene TRBV3-2) to TRBJ2-7; the D gene could be TRBD1 or TRBD2 (5 bases each). The germline V gene has CDR1 LGHDT and CDR2 YNNKEL (reference sequence). The CDR3 spans 13 residues. V was shortened by 5 bases and J by 2 bases, with 10 bases between the two germline ends. As DNA, the CDR3 is TGTGCCAGCAGCAGCGGACACACCTACGAGCAGTACTTC. Protein: CASSSGHTYEQYF.

This chain links TRBV14 with TRBJ1-1, with D hard to call. CDR3 length equals 14 residues. Germline V gene data show CDR1 as SGHDN and CDR2 as FVKESK. With 3 bases removed from V and 1 base from J, the gap between germline ends came to 9 bases. CDR3 sequence (DNA): TGTGCCAGCAGCCATAACGTGGGGAACACTGAAGCTTTCTTT. Translated: CASSHNVGNTEAFF.

The chain employs TRBV24-1 and TRBJ1-1; no clear D gene. The ends were cut back, 3 bases at V and 1 base at J, with 5 bases in the middle. The CDR3 loop spans 13 amino acids. CDR1 and CDR2 from the germline V gene are KGHDR and SFDVKD. The DNA for the CDR3 is TGTGCCACCAGTGATGGGGAGAACACTGAAGCTTTCTTT. Translation gives CATSDGENTEAFF.

This sequence joins TRBV5-1 and TRBJ1-2; tentative D call: TRBD1 (6 bases). V lost 4 bases and J lost 4, with 11 bases in between. Germline loops: CDR1 SGHRS, CDR2 YFSETQ. CDR3 size: 13 residues. The CDR3: CASSPGQSYGYTF. DNA of the CDR3: TGCGCCAGCAGCCCCGGACAGAGCTATGGCTACACCTTC.

The chain uses TRBV19 and TRBJ2-5; D is undetermined. There are 13 residues in the CDR3. Trimming took 5 bases from V and 4 from J, leaving 11 bases between them. Germline CDR1 is LNHDA and CDR2 is SQIVND (reference sequence). DNA of the CDR3: TGTGCCAGTAGTGGGTCGACGGGAGAGACCCAGTACTTC. Its protein is CASSGSTGETQYF.

The chain uses TRBV7-2 and TRBJ1-5; no reliable D call. V lost 5 bases to trimming and J lost 2 bases, with 19 bases between them. Looked up from germline, CDR1 is SGHTA and CDR2 is FQGNSA. The CDR3 length is 17 residues. CDR3 in amino acids: CASSLLLPRGGNQPQHF. The DNA for the CDR3 is TGTGCCAGCAGCCTATTATTACCGCGGGGAGGCAATCAGCCCCAGCATTTT.

Points on this clone: Other DNA sequences in the sample encode the same CDR3. The rearrangement links TRBV5-1 to TRBJ1-3; D might be TRBD1 (6 bases). The V gene lost 0 bases and the J gene lost 4 bases, with 11 bases spanning the gap. Germline V gene data show CDR1 as SGHRS and CDR2 as YFSETQ. The CDR3 is 15 amino acids. CDR3 DNA sequence: TGCGCCAGCAGCTTGGTCCAGGGGTCCGGAAACACCATATATTTT. Translated, it gives CASSLVQGSGNTIYF.

The chain has TRBV7-9 and TRBJ2-3, with a tentative D call TRBD2 (6 bases). Trimming removed 8 bases at V and 6 bases at J, with 21 bases between. CDR1 and CDR2 from the germline V gene are SEHNR and FQNEAQ (reference sequence). The CDR3 length is 15 residues. The CDR3 here is CASEGVDGGRDTQYF. The CDR3 DNA is TGTGCCAGCGAAGGGGTTGATGGTGGGAGGGATACGCAGTATTTT.